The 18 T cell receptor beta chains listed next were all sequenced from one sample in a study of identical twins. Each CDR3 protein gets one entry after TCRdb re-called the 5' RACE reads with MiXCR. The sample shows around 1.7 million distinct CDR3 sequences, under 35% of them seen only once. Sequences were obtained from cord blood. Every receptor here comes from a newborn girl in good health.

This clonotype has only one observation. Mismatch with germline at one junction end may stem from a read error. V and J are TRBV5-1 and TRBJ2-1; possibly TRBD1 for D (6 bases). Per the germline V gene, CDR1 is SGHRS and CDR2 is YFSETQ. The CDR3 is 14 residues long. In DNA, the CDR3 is TGCGCCGGCAGCTTGGGGGCATCGTACAATGAGCAGTTCTTC. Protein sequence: CAGSLGASYNEQFF.

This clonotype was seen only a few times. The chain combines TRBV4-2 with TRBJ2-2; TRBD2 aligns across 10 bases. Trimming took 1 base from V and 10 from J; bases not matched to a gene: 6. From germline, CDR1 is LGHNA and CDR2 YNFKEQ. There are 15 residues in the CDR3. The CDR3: CASSQVSGGAAELFF. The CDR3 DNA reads TGTGCCAGCAGCCAAGTCAGCGGGGGGGCCGCGGAGCTGTTTTTT.

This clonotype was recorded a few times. Here the CDR3 reads CSARSGAHSYEQYF. The CDR3 DNA reads as TGCAGTGCTAGAAGCGGGGCCCACTCCTACGAGCAGTACTTC. This chain links TRBV20-1 with TRBJ2-7; 7 positions match TRBD2. Germline CDR1 is DFQATT and CDR2 is SNEGSKA (reference sequence). The V and J ends lost 2 bases and 0 bases, in that order; junction bases with no gene match: 4. This CDR3 spans 14 amino acids.

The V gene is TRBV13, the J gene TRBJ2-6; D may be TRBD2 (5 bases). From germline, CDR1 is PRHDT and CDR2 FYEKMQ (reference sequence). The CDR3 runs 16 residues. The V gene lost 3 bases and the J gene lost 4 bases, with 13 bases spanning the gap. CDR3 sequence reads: CASSLPIAWGANVLTF. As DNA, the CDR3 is TGTGCCAGCAGCTTGCCCATAGCGTGGGGGGCCAACGTCCTGACTTTC.

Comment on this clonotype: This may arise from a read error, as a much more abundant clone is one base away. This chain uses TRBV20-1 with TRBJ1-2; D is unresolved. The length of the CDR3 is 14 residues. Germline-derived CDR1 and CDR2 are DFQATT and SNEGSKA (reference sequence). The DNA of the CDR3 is TGCAGTGCTAGCGCCAGGCAACAAAACTATGGCCACACCTTC. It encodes CSASARQQNYGHTF.

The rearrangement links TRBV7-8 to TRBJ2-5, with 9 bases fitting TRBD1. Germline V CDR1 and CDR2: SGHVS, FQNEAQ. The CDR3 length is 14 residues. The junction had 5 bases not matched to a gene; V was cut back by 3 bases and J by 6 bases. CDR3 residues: CASSLAGTGKTQYF. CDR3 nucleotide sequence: TGTGCCAGCAGCTTGGCCGGGACAGGGAAGACCCAGTACTTC.

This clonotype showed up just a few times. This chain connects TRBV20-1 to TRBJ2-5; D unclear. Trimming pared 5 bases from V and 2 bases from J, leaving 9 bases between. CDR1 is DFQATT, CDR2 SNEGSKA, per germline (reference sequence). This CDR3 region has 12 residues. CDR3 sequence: CSAPYSQETQYF. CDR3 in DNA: TGCAGTGCTCCGTACAGTCAAGAGACCCAGTACTTC.

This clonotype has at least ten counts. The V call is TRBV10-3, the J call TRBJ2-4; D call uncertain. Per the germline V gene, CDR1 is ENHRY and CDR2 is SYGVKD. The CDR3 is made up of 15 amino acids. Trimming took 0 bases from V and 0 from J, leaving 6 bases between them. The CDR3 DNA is TGTGCCATCAGTGAGTCACTCCTAGCCAAAAACATTCAGTACTTC. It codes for CAISESLLAKNIQYF.

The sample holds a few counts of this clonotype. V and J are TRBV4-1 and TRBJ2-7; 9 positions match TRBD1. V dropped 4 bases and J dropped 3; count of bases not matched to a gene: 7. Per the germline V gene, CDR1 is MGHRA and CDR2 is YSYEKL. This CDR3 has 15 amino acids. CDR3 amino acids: CASSRILGQGYEQYF. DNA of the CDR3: TGCGCCAGCAGCCGGATCCTGGGACAGGGCTACGAGCAGTACTTC.

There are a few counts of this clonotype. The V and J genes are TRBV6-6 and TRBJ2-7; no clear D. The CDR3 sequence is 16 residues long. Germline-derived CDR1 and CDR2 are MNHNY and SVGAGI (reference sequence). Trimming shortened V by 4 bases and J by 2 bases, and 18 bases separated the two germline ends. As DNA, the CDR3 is TGTGCCAGCAGTTCCGAAACCGCGCAGCGAACCTACGAGCAGTACTTC. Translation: CASSSETAQRTYEQYF.

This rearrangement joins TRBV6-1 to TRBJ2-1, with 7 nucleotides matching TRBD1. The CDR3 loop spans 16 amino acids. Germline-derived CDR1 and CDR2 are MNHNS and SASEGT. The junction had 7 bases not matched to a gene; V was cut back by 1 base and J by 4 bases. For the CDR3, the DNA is TGTGCCAGCAGTGAAGAGAGGGGGCCCCAGTACAATGAGCAGTTCTTC. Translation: CASSEERGPQYNEQFF.

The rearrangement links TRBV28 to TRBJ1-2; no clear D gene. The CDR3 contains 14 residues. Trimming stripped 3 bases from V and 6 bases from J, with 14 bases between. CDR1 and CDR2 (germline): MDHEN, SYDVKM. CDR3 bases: TGTGCCAGCAGTTTGTTTCTGGGAGCAAATGGCTACACCTTC. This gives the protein CASSLFLGANGYTF.

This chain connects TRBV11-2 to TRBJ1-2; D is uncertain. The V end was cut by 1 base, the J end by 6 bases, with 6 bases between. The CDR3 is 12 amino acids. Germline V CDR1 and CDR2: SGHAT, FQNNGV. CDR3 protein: CASSLGVDGYTF. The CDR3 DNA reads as TGTGCCAGCAGCTTAGGGGTGGATGGCTACACCTTC.

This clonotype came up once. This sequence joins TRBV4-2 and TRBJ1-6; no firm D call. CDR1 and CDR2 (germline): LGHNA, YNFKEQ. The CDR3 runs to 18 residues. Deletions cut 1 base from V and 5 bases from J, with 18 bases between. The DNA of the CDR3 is TGTGCCAGCAGCCAAGCTTCCCGTGGACCGGCAGATAATTCACCCCTCCACTTT. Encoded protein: CASSQASRGPADNSPLHF.

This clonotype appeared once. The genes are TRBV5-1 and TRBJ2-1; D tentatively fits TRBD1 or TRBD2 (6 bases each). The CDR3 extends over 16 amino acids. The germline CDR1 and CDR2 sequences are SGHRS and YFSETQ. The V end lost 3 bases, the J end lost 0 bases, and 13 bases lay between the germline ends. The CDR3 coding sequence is TGCGCCAGCAGCTCGGGGGCCCCCTTCTCCTACAATGAGCAGTTCTTC. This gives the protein CASSSGAPFSYNEQFF.

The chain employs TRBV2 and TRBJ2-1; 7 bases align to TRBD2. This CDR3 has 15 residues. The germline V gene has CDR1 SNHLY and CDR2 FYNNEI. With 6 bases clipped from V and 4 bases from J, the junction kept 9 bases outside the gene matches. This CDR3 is CASSKLSGGYNEQFF. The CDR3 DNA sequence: TGTGCCAGCAGCAAATTATCGGGAGGATACAATGAGCAGTTCTTC.

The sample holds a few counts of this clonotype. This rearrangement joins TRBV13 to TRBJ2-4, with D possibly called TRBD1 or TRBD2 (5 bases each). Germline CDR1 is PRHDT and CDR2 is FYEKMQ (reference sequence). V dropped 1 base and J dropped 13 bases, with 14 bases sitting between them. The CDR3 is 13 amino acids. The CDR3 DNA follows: TGTGCCAGCAGCTTAGTGGGCAGGGAGCGGCAGTACTTC. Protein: CASSLVGRERQYF. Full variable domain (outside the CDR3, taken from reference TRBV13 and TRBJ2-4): AAGVIQSPRHLIKEKRETATLKCYPIPRHDTVYWYQQGPGQDPQFLISFYEKMQSDKGSIPDRFSAQQFSDYHSELNMSSLELGDSALYFCASSLVGRERQYFGAGTRLSVL.

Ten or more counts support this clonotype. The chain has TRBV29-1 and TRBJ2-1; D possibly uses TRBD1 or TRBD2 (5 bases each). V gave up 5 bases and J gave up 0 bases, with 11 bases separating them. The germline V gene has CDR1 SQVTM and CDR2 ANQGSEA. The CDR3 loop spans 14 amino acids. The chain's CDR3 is CSVRGRGSYNEQFF. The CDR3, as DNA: TGCAGCGTTCGGGGTAGGGGCTCCTACAATGAGCAGTTCTTC.